This T cell receptor beta chain is from a study of blood T cell repertoires in COVID-19. At the level of the study: There were acute and convalescent COVID-19 samples, and they came from the United States, Italy and Spain.

Original methodology: Amplified reference gene primers provided the basis for estimating nucleated cell counts. Clones were sequenced by immunoSEQ multiplex PCR, and TCRdb holds only the in-frame ones, with some missing. The DNA gave D and trimming, while V, J and clone size come from that table. The sample has 95,000 to 110,000 clones; approximately 88% are singletons. Trimming removed 7 bases from V and 5 bases from J, with 17 bases in between. There are 15 residues in the CDR3. Germline V gene data show CDR1 as MNHNY and CDR2 as SVGAGI (reference sequence). This chain joins TRBV6-6 and TRBJ2-2, with D perhaps matching TRBD1 (5 bases). The TCR was taken from a woman in her sixties with acute or convalescent COVID-19. Sequencing was carried out using peripheral blood. DNA for the CDR3: TGTGCCAGCAAGGCTAGTGATAAGGGGACCGGGGAGCTGTTTTTT. Its translation: CASKASDKGTGELFF.